The clone carrying this TCR beta chain was counted once. The record originates from a study of blood T cell repertoires in COVID-19. Study details: The origin of the acute and convalescent COVID-19 samples was the United States, Italy and Spain. Sources were T cells, B-cell-depleted T cells, or PBMCs; the material itself was cDNA or gDNA.

After removal of 7 bases from V and 6 bases from J, the junction contained 12 bases not matched to a gene. From germline, CDR1 is MDHEN and CDR2 SYDVKM. There are 15 residues in the CDR3. In the authors' workflow: It was from reference gene primer amplification that nucleated cell counts were estimated. Measured with immunoSEQ multiplex PCR; TCRdb has only the in-frame clones, and not every one. The V and J calls and the clone size are those of that table, but D and trimming were determined from the DNA. This sample has a few hundred thousand clones, with roughly 84% found just once. The TCR comes from a woman aged 18-30 years with acute or convalescent COVID-19. Input material: peripheral blood. The V call is TRBV28, the J call TRBJ1-5; 7 nucleotides line up with TRBD1. The CDR3 is CASINPTGARQPQHF. In nucleotides, the CDR3 is TGTGCCAGCATCAACCCTACAGGGGCTCGTCAGCCCCAGCATTTT.